The 9 T cell receptor beta chains below were found in one sample sequenced in a study of chemoradiotherapy in HPV16-positive cancers. Measured with immunoSEQ multiplex PCR; TCRdb has only the in-frame clones, and not every one. The profile shows about 7,800 clones, about 67% of them singletons. Collection took place from a patient who underwent chemoradiotherapy. These receptor sequences come from a human donor with HPV-associated anogenital cancer.

The V and J genes are TRBV9 and TRBJ1-2; 9 nucleotides match TRBD1. V lost 0 bases, J lost 8 bases, and 5 bases stayed unmatched. The CDR3 extends over 14 amino acids. From germline, CDR1 is SGDLS and CDR2 YYNGEE. The CDR3 loop is CASSVVSTGGGYTF. The CDR3 region has the DNA TGTGCCAGCAGCGTAGTTTCGACAGGGGGGGGCTACACCTTC.

The rearrangement uses TRBV5-1 and TRBJ2-3; D is unresolved. The CDR3 runs to 14 residues. Trimming cost V 0 bases and J 4 bases, with 9 bases left between them. Germline V gene data show CDR1 as SGHRS and CDR2 as YFSETQ. The CDR3 spells CASSLGTIADTQYF. The CDR3 DNA follows: TGCGCCAGCAGCTTGGGAACTATTGCAGATACGCAGTATTTT.

The chain has TRBV27 and TRBJ1-5, with D perhaps matching TRBD1 (6 bases). The CDR3 length is 15 residues. V shed 4 bases and J shed 4 bases, with 14 bases lying between them. The germline V gene encodes CDR1 MNHEY and CDR2 SMNVEV (reference sequence). The CDR3 here is CASSSHRDWNQPQHF. In DNA form, the CDR3 reads TGTGCCAGCAGTTCTCACAGGGATTGGAATCAGCCCCAGCATTTT.

The chain joins TRBV7-2 to TRBJ1-1; D is perhaps TRBD1 (6 bases). V was shortened by 5 bases and J by 1 base, with 11 bases between the two germline ends. The CDR3 contains 14 residues. The germline V gene encodes CDR1 SGHTA and CDR2 FQGNSA. DNA of the CDR3: TGTGCCAGCAGCGCAGGGGAGCGGAACACTGAAGCTTTCTTT. This sequence encodes CASSAGERNTEAFF.

This clone turned up a few times. V usage is TRBV30 and J usage is TRBJ1-5; tentative D call: TRBD1 (5 bases). Germline assignment: CDR1 GTSNPN and CDR2 SVGIG (reference sequence). The V end lost 0 bases, the J end lost 3 bases, and 6 bases lay between the germline ends. The CDR3 sequence is 13 residues long. CDR3 DNA sequence: TGTGCCTGGAGTGTACAGGCCAATCAGCCCCAGCATTTT. It encodes CAWSVQANQPQHF.

CDR3 sequence: CASRGGLADYTDTQYF. The CDR3 DNA follows: TGTGCCAGCAGGGGGGGACTAGCGGATTACACAGATACGCAGTATTTT. J is TRBJ2-3 and V is TRBV25-1; TRBD2 matches 11 bases. The germline CDR1 and CDR2 sequences are MGHDK and SYGVNS. J gave up 2 bases and V 6 bases, and 7 bases lay outside the gene matches. The CDR3 contains 16 residues.

This clone has only a few counts. This chain uses TRBV7-6 with TRBJ1-1; D is uncertain. CDR1 is SGHVS, CDR2 FNYEAQ, per germline. V dropped 5 bases and J dropped 1 base, with 8 bases sitting between them. This CDR3 is 13 amino acids long. CDR3 amino acids: CASSGYRNTEAFF. The CDR3 region has the DNA TGTGCCAGCAGCGGCTACAGGAACACTGAAGCTTTCTTT.

This chain joins TRBV5-5 and TRBJ1-1; D remains unclear. V shed 0 bases and J shed 7 bases, with 7 bases lying between them. The germline V gene has CDR1 SGHKS and CDR2 YYEKEE (reference sequence). The CDR3 consists of 12 residues. The CDR3 loop is CASSLGASEAFF. The CDR3 DNA follows: TGTGCCAGCAGCTTGGGGGCCAGTGAAGCTTTCTTT.

The rearrangement uses TRBV29-1 and TRBJ2-1; the match to TRBD2 covers 10 bases. Germline V gene lookup returns CDR1 SQVTM and CDR2 ANQGSEA. CDR3 length: 13 amino acids. V trimming: 7 bases; J trimming: 4 bases; junction bases outside the gene matches: 4. CDR3 protein: CSAKRGGYNEQFF. The CDR3 DNA is TGCAGCGCAAAGCGGGGGGGGTACAATGAGCAGTTCTTC.